These T cell receptor beta chains were read from a single sample in a study of T cell responses to AZD1222 COVID-19 vaccine. This table comes from immunoSEQ multiplex PCR, and its TCRdb copy is limited to in-frame clones, with some not included. The sample shows 130,000 to 150,000 clones, more than 85% of them seen only once. Specimen: peripheral blood, collected on day 0 of AZD1222 vaccination. These receptor sequences come from an adult in good health. Each CDR3 is given with its conserved first and last residue. A D gene is named only where the DNA matches it firmly. Clone sizes are given selectively: once, few, many, or a class where the clone is expanded.

V gene	J gene	CDR3 length	D gene	clone size	CDR3 DNA	CDR3 protein
TRBV28	TRBJ1-2	13	.	once	TGTGCCAGTGGGGGGCGCCCGTATTTTGGCTACACCTTC	CASGGRPYFGYTF
TRBV15	TRBJ2-1	16	TRBD2	.	TGTGCCACCAGTAGAGCACGGGCTAGCGGGAGCGATGAGCAGTTCTTC	CATSRARASGSDEQFF
TRBV5-1	TRBJ2-1	16	TRBD2	.	TGCGCCAGCAGCTTAACCATAGCGGGAGTGGGCAATGAGCAGTTCTTC	CASSLTIAGVGNEQFF
TRBV2	TRBJ1-2	14	TRBD1	once	TGTGCCAGCAGAGTTAACAGGGGAATGGGTGGCTACACCTTC	CASRVNRGMGGYTF
TRBV2	TRBJ1-1	14	.	.	TGTGCCAGCAGACTGACAGAGTTGAACACTGAAGCTTTCTTT	CASRLTELNTEAFF
TRBV5-1	TRBJ2-1	16	.	.	TGCGCCAGCAGCTTGTATGGCAGGGCGGGTGGAAATGAGCAGTTCTTC	CASSLYGRAGGNEQFF
TRBV25-1	TRBJ2-7	11	TRBD2	.	TGTGCCACGGGAGGGCCACACGAGCAGTACTTC	CATGGPHEQYF
TRBV28	TRBJ1-2	15	.	.	TGTGCCAGCAGTTTGTATGGACTACTCCTGGAGGGCTACACCTTC	CASSLYGLLLEGYTF
TRBV7-9	TRBJ2-1	16	.	.	TGTGCCAGCAACCACCCCAAACGGGCCGCCTACAATGAGCAGTTCTTC	CASNHPKRAAYNEQFF
TRBV5-1	TRBJ1-5	14	TRBD1	.	TGCGCCAGCAGTTCGGGACAGGGGAATCAGCCCCAGCATTTT	CASSSGQGNQPQHF
TRBV2	TRBJ1-5	14	TRBD1	once	TGTGCCAGCTGGGACAGCACGAGGGATCAGCCCCAGCATTTT	CASWDSTRDQPQHF
TRBV19	TRBJ2-7	15	TRBD1	.	TGTGCCAGTAGTAATCCGGGACAGGGGCCCTACGAGCAGTACTTC	CASSNPGQGPYEQYF
TRBV7-9	TRBJ1-6	16	.	.	TGTGCCAGCAGCTTAGGCTCAGGCTTCTATAATTCACCCCTCCACTTT	CASSLGSGFYNSPLHF
TRBV5-6	TRBJ1-1	13	.	.	TGTGCCAGCAGCCCCGGACAAAACACTGAAGCTTTCTTT	CASSPGQNTEAFF
TRBV6-5	TRBJ1-2	13	.	.	TGTGCCAGCAGTCCGGGGGACCGCAGGGGCTACACCTTC	CASSPGDRRGYTF
TRBV15	TRBJ2-7	18	TRBD1	.	TGTGCCACCAGCACCCCCGGGACAGGGAGAGGGGTCTCCTACGAGCAGTACTTC	CATSTPGTGRGVSYEQYF
TRBV27	TRBJ2-2	15	.	.	TGTGCCAGTCTGACATGGCGGGGGAACACCGGGGAGCTGTTTTTT	CASLTWRGNTGELFF
TRBV6-1	TRBJ2-1	17	TRBD2	.	TGTGCCAGCAGTGCCAGCAGACTAGCAGACCTTGCCAATGAGCAGTTCTTC	CASSASRLADLANEQFF
TRBV7-9	TRBJ1-2	15	.	.	TGTGCCAGCAGCTTAGGCAGCCCAGAGGTCTCCGGCTACACCTTC	CASSLGSPEVSGYTF
TRBV27	TRBJ1-1	12	.	.	TGTGCCAGCACCTTCATGGACACTGAAGCTTTCTTT	CASTFMDTEAFF
TRBV19	TRBJ1-5	11	.	.	TGTGCCAGTATGGGGGGTGGGCCCCAGCATTTT	CASMGGGPQHF
TRBV2	TRBJ2-1	15	TRBD2	.	TGTGCCAGCAGTGAAGGCGGGAGCTCCTACAATGAGCAGTTCTTC	CASSEGGSSYNEQFF
TRBV19	TRBJ1-6	15	TRBD1	.	TGTGCCAGTAGTATAGCCGGGACAGGGAAGTCACCCCTCCACTTT	CASSIAGTGKSPLHF
TRBV19	TRBJ1-5	16	TRBD1	.	TGTGCCAGTAGTACCCAAATAGGGGACAGCGGGCAGCCCCAGCATTTT	CASSTQIGDSGQPQHF
TRBV6-5	TRBJ1-2	16	.	.	TGTGCCAGCAGTTACTCAAAGACGGATTACAACTATGGCTACACCTTC	CASSYSKTDYNYGYTF
TRBV20-1	TRBJ1-6	14	.	.	TGCAGTGCCAGTCGGAGCTCCTATAATTCACCCCTCCACTTT	CSASRSSYNSPLHF
TRBV7-9	TRBJ2-3	16	TRBD1	.	TGTGCCAGCAGCACGAGGGACAGACCGGGCACAGATACGCAGTATTTT	CASSTRDRPGTDTQYF
TRBV6-6	TRBJ1-3	16	TRBD1	.	TGTGCCAGCAGTTATCGACAGGGAAACTCTGGAAACACCATATATTTT	CASSYRQGNSGNTIYF
TRBV21-1	TRBJ1-5	16	.	.	TGTGCCAGCAGCAAAGCGGTCGACAGGAGAAACCAGCCCCAGCATTTT	CASSKAVDRRNQPQHF
TRBV19	TRBJ2-3	15	TRBD1	.	TGTGCCAGTAGTATCGACAGGGTGGGCACAGATACGCAGTATTTT	CASSIDRVGTDTQYF
TRBV6-5	TRBJ1-2	14	TRBD1	.	TGTGCCAGCAGTTACTCGCACAGGGGCTATGGCTACACCTTC	CASSYSHRGYGYTF
TRBV7-9	TRBJ1-3	16	TRBD1	.	TGTGCCAGCAGCTTAGCGCGGCAGGGGGTCGGAAACACCATATATTTT	CASSLARQGVGNTIYF
TRBV6-4	TRBJ2-3	14	TRBD1	.	TGTGCCAGCAGTGAGAGGACAGGGACAGATACGCAGTATTTT	CASSERTGTDTQYF
TRBV5-6	TRBJ2-7	15	TRBD1	once	TGTGCCAGCAGCTTGGCAGGGGGCGGCTCCTACGAGCAGTACTTC	CASSLAGGGSYEQYF
TRBV6-5	TRBJ2-7	13	.	once	TGTGCCAGCAGTTACTCGGCAGGCGGGGAGCAGTACTTC	CASSYSAGGEQYF
TRBV30	TRBJ1-5	16	.	.	TGTGCCTGGAGTAAACCAGTTTATCTCAGCAATCAGCCCCAGCATTTT	CAWSKPVYLSNQPQHF
TRBV6-5	TRBJ2-7	16	.	.	TGTGCCAGCAGTTCGGGGCGGATTGCCGGTCACTACGAGCAGTACTTC	CASSSGRIAGHYEQYF
TRBV2	TRBJ2-5	14	TRBD1	.	TGTGCCAGCAGTCGAAGGACAGGGAAAGAGACCCAGTACTTC	CASSRRTGKETQYF
TRBV5-1	TRBJ1-1	13	.	.	TGCGCCAGCAGCTTGGAGCTGGGCATGTTAACTTTCTTT	CASSLELGMLTFF
TRBV11-3	TRBJ1-1	12	.	.	TGTGCCAGCAGCTTGAAGAACACTGAAGCTTTCTTT	CASSLKNTEAFF
TRBV5-1	TRBJ1-1	13	.	few	TGCGCCAGCAGCTCCAGGGAGAACACTGAAGCTTTCTTT	CASSSRENTEAFF
TRBV27	TRBJ1-5	17	TRBD1	.	TGTGCCAGCAGTCCACTTAAAACAGGGGGGATAGATCAGCCCCAGCATTTT	CASSPLKTGGIDQPQHF
TRBV6-6	TRBJ1-3	14	.	.	TGTGCCAGCAGTTACGGGGGTTCCGGAAACACCATATATTTT	CASSYGGSGNTIYF
TRBV10-3	TRBJ2-3	14	TRBD1	once	TGTGCCATCAGTGAGGCAGGGGGAATGGATACGCAGTATTTT	CAISEAGGMDTQYF
TRBV18	TRBJ1-1	15	.	.	TGTGCCAGCTCATGGTCGGCGGGGAGGAACACTGAAGCTTTCTTT	CASSWSAGRNTEAFF
TRBV3-1/TRBV3-2	TRBJ1-4	12	.	.	TGTGCCAGCAGCCCCTGGCCGGAAAAACTGTTTTTT	CASSPWPEKLFF
TRBV6-1	TRBJ1-3	16	.	.	TGTGCCAGCAGTGACCCGGGACTGTCCTCTGGAAACACCATATATTTT	CASSDPGLSSGNTIYF
TRBV5-1	TRBJ1-1	18	.	.	TGCGCCAGCAGCCCGCAGGGAATAAGTATGGTCTTGAACACTGAAGCTTTCTTT	CASSPQGISMVLNTEAFF
TRBV7-3	TRBJ2-1	14	TRBD2	.	TGTGCCAGCAGCTTATCTAGCGGGAGTAATGAGCAGTTCTTC	CASSLSSGSNEQFF
TRBV5-6	TRBJ1-1	13	TRBD1	.	TGTGCCAGCAGCTACGACAGGGACACTGAAGCTTTCTTT	CASSYDRDTEAFF
TRBV7-9	TRBJ2-1	16	.	.	TGTGCCAGCAGCCCAACCGGCCAGGGGCCCTACAATGAGCAGTTCTTC	CASSPTGQGPYNEQFF
TRBV3-1/TRBV3-2	TRBJ1-1	15	TRBD1	.	TGTGCCAGCAGTCCGGACAGGGGAGTGGGCACTGAAGCTTTCTTT	CASSPDRGVGTEAFF
TRBV5-4	TRBJ2-7	14	TRBD2	.	TGTGCCAGCAGCTCCGGGACTAGCTTGCGCGAGCAGTACTTC	CASSSGTSLREQYF
TRBV5-4	TRBJ2-3	17	.	.	TGTGCCAGCAGCGCGGCTCAAGCTAGTCTCTCCACAGATACGCAGTATTTT	CASSAAQASLSTDTQYF
TRBV5-1	TRBJ2-6	15	.	.	TGCGCCAGCAGCTTGGAAGGCATGCGGGCCAACGTCCTGACTTTC	CASSLEGMRANVLTF
TRBV19	TRBJ1-2	14	.	.	TGTGCCAGCGCCCGAGGGACTCTCAACTATGGCTACACCTTC	CASARGTLNYGYTF
TRBV3-1/TRBV3-2	TRBJ1-3	15	.	.	TGTGCCAGCAGCCAACCTTCAAGGTCTGGAAACACCATATATTTT	CASSQPSRSGNTIYF
TRBV9	TRBJ2-1	13	.	.	TGTGCCAGCAGCGTAGCTGTCGGCTATGAGCAGTTCTTC	CASSVAVGYEQFF
TRBV13	TRBJ2-7	15	TRBD1	.	TGTGCCAGCAGCCCTGGACAGGGGGCTGCCTACGAGCAGTACTTC	CASSPGQGAAYEQYF